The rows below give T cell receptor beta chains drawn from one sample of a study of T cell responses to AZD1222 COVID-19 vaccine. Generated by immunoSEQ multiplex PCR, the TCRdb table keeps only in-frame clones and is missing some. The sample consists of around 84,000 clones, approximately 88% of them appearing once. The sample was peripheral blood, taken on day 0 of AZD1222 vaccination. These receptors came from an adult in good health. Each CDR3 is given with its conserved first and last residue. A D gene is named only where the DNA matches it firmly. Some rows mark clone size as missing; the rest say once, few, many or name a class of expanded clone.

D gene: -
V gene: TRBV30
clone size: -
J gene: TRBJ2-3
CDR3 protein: CAWSSGTQYF
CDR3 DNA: TGTGCCTGGAGTTCGGGGACGCAGTATTTT

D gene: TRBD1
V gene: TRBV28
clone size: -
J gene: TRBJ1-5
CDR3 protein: CASSFPGTGAQPQHF
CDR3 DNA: TGTGCCAGCAGTTTCCCCGGGACAGGGGCTCAGCCCCAGCATTTT

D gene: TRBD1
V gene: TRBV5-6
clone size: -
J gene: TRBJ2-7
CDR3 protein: CASSLWWDRGQNEQYF
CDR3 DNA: TGTGCCAGCAGCTTGTGGTGGGACAGGGGGCAAAACGAGCAGTACTTC

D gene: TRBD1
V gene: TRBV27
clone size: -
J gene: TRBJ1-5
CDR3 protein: CASRYRGPNQPQHF
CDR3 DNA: TGTGCCAGCAGATACAGGGGACCCAATCAGCCCCAGCATTTT

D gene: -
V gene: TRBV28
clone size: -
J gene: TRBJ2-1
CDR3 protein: CASSLQPSSYNEQFF
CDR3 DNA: TGTGCCAGCAGTTTACAGCCGAGCTCCTACAATGAGCAGTTCTTC

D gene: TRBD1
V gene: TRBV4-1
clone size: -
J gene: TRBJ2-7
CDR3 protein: CASSQAGQLSYEQYF
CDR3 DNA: TGCGCCAGCAGCCAAGCGGGACAGCTGTCCTACGAGCAGTACTTC

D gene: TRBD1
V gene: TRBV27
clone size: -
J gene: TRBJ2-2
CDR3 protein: CASRSGTGGNTGELFF
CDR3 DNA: TGTGCCAGCAGGTCAGGGACAGGGGGCAACACCGGGGAGCTGTTTTTT

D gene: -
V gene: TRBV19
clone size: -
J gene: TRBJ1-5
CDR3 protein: CASSISSIGNQPQHF
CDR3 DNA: TGTGCCAGTAGTATATCGTCGATTGGCAATCAGCCCCAGCATTTT

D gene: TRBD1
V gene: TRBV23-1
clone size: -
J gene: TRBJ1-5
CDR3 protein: CASSQFSGGEANQPQHF
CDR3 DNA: TGCGCCAGCAGTCAATTTTCAGGGGGGGAGGCCAATCAGCCCCAGCATTTT

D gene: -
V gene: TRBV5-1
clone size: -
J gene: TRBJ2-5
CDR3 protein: CASSPTGQETQYF
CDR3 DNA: TGCGCCAGCAGCCCCACCGGGCAAGAGACCCAGTACTTC

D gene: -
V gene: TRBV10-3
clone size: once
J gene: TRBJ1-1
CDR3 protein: CAISELAAGSEAFF
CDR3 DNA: TGTGCCATCAGTGAGTTGGCAGCTGGGTCTGAAGCTTTCTTT

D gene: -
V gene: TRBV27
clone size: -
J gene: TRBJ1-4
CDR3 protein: CASRPTAGSSTNEKLFF
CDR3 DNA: TGTGCCAGCAGACCAACGGCCGGGTCCTCAACTAATGAAAAACTGTTTTTT

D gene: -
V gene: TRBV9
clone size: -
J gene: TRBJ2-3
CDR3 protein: CASSVADTQYF
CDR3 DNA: TGTGCCAGCAGCGTAGCAGATACGCAGTATTTT

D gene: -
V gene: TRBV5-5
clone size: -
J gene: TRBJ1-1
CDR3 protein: CASSLSPRAFF
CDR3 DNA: TGTGCCAGCAGCTTGTCCCCAAGGGCTTTCTTT

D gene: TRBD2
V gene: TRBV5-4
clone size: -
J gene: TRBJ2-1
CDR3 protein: CASSGPLAGINNEQFF
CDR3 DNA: TGTGCCAGCAGCGGCCCACTAGCGGGAATTAACAATGAGCAGTTCTTC

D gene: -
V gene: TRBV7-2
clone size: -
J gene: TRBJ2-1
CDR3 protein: CASSLYGGRANEQFF
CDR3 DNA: TGTGCCAGCAGCTTATATGGAGGCAGGGCCAATGAGCAGTTCTTC

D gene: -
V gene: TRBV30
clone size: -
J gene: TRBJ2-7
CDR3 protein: CAWSGPTYLDYEQYF
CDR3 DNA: TGTGCCTGGAGTGGGCCGACTTACCTGGACTACGAGCAGTACTTC

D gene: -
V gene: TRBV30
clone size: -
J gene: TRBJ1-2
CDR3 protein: CAWSPNYYGYTF
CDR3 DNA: TGTGCCTGGAGTCCGAATTACTATGGCTACACCTTC

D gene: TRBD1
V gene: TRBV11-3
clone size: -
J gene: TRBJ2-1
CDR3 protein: CASSLGTGPNEQFF
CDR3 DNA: TGTGCCAGCAGCTTGGGGACAGGGCCGAATGAGCAGTTCTTC

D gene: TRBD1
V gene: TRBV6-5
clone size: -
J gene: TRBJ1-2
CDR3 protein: CASRKQGADGYTF
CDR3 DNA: TGTGCCAGCAGAAAACAGGGGGCCGATGGCTACACCTTC

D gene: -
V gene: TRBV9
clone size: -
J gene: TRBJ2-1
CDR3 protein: CASSVGEQYEQFF
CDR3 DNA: TGTGCCAGCAGCGTAGGGGAGCAGTATGAGCAGTTCTTC

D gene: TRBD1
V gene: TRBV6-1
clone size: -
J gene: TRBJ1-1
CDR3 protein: CASSDPMDRGNTEAFF
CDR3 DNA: TGTGCCAGCAGTGACCCCATGGACAGGGGCAACACTGAAGCTTTCTTT